These 22 T cell receptor beta chains originate from one sample sequenced in a study of long-term antiretroviral therapy in people with HIV (dated by TCRdb to between 2021 and 2024). The immunoSEQ hsTCRB v3.0 assay was used at survey level resolution to sequence the TRB variable region. TCRdb mirrors the immuneACCESS table, restricted to in-frame sequences. Some clones are absent from its copies; in checked studies, under half trace to an unresolved V gene, and the reason for the others is unknown. This sample gives approximately 30,000 clones in total; roughly 77% of them show up just once. 3.2% of the sample belongs to the ten largest clones. The input for sequencing was unsorted PBMCs, taken 1.9 years after starting antiretroviral therapy. All receptors derive from a man in his late teens or twenties with HIV.

The rearrangement links TRBV5-1 to TRBJ1-1; 7 nucleotides match TRBD1. Germline V gives CDR1 SGHRS, CDR2 YFSETQ. The CDR3 totals 14 residues. The V gene end was trimmed by 2 bases and the J gene end by 3 bases; junction bases not matched to a gene: 4. The CDR3: CASSFSGTDTEAFF. CDR3 nucleotides: TGCGCCAGCAGCTTTTCCGGGACAGACACTGAAGCTTTCTTT. The complete variable domain, with remaining parts taken from reference TRBV5-1 and TRBJ1-1, reads KAGVTQTPRYLIKTRGQQVTLSCSPISGHRSVSWYQQTPGQGLQFLFEYFSETQRNKGNFPGRFSGRQFSNSRSEMNVSTLELGDSALYLCASSFSGTDTEAFFGQGTRLTVV.

The chain uses TRBV6-1 and TRBJ2-7, with 9 positions matching TRBD1. CDR1 MNHNS and CDR2 SASEGT come from the germline V gene. The junction had 7 bases not matched to a gene; V was cut back by 9 bases and J by 4 bases. The CDR3 extends over 13 amino acids. CDR3 DNA: TGTGCCAGTCAACCGGGACAGGGTTACGAGCAGTACGTC. It yields the protein CASQPGQGYEQYV.

V usage is TRBV9 and J usage is TRBJ1-6; weak D call: TRBD1 (6 bases). The CDR3 loop spans 15 amino acids. The germline CDR1 and CDR2 sequences are SGDLS and YYNGEE. Trimming removed 3 bases at V and 8 bases at J, with 15 bases between. CDR3 DNA sequence: TGTGCCAGCAGCGCGACAGGTCTGGGCGATTCACCCCTCCACTTT. It yields the protein CASSATGLGDSPLHF.

The chain combines TRBV2 with TRBJ1-1; TRBD1 agrees at 11 bases. V trimming: 3 bases; J trimming: 5 bases; junction bases outside the gene matches: 5. Germline V gene lookup returns CDR1 SNHLY and CDR2 FYNNEI. There are 15 residues in the CDR3. CDR3 in DNA: TGTGCCAGCAGTGACTTAGGGACAGGGGGGACTGAAGCTTTCTTT. Translation gives CASSDLGTGGTEAFF.

The chain couples TRBV4-1 to TRBJ2-5; D call uncertain. Germline-derived CDR1 and CDR2 are MGHRA and YSYEKL. The V end lost 4 bases, the J end lost 5 bases, and 8 bases lay between the germline ends. The CDR3 consists of 12 residues. The DNA for the CDR3 is TGCGCCAGCAGCCCGCCCGGGGAGACCCAGTACTTC. Translated: CASSPPGETQYF.

The V gene is TRBV9, the J gene TRBJ1-2; D is unresolved. The CDR3 has 13 amino acids. Germline V gene lookup returns CDR1 SGDLS and CDR2 YYNGEE. V dropped 0 bases and J dropped 1 base, with 4 bases sitting between them. The CDR3 nucleotides read TGTGCCAGCAGCGTAGACAGTAACTATGGCTACACCTTC. Protein: CASSVDSNYGYTF.

This sequence joins TRBV5-6 and TRBJ2-7; D is unresolved. V was trimmed by 0 bases and J by 3 bases, leaving 7 bases between them. The CDR3 contains 13 residues. Germline V lookup: CDR1 SGHDT, CDR2 YYEEEE. The chain's CDR3 is CASSLGRNYEQYV. As DNA, the CDR3 is TGTGCCAGCAGCTTGGGACGGAACTACGAGCAGTACGTC.

The V gene is TRBV5-4, the J gene TRBJ2-5; 7 nucleotides match TRBD2. V shed 4 bases, J shed 5 bases, and the junction held 5 bases outside the gene matches. The CDR3 length is 13 residues. From germline, CDR1 is SGHNT and CDR2 YYREEE (reference sequence). CDR3 amino acids: CASSQSGEETQYF. CDR3 DNA: TGTGCCAGCAGCCAAAGCGGGGAGGAGACCCAGTACTTC. Variable domain in full (rest from reference TRBV5-4 and TRBJ2-5): ETGVTQSPTHLIKTRGQQVTLRCSSQSGHNTVSWYQQALGQGPQFIFQYYREEENGRGNFPPRFSGLQFPNYSSELNVNALELDDSALYLCASSQSGEETQYFGPGTRLLVL.

CDR3 sequence reads: CASSSKSQGLVEQYF. CDR3 sequence (DNA): TGTGCCAGCAGTTCCAAATCGCAGGGGCTGGTCGAGCAGTACTTC. The V call is TRBV7-6, the J call TRBJ2-7; TRBD1 is a possible D gene (6 bases). The CDR3 is made up of 15 amino acids. The V end lost 6 bases, the J end lost 6 bases, and 21 bases lay between the germline ends. Germline values: CDR1 SGHVS, CDR2 FNYEAQ.

The chain has TRBV5-6 and TRBJ2-4, with D possibly being TRBD1 or TRBD2 (5 bases each). V was shortened by 1 base and J by 6 bases, with 14 bases between the two germline ends. Per the germline V gene, CDR1 is SGHDT and CDR2 is YYEEEE. The CDR3 is 15 amino acids. CDR3 loop: CASSLSGPGPNIQYF. In DNA, the CDR3 is TGTGCCAGCAGCTTGTCGGGGCCGGGACCAAACATTCAGTACTTC. Supplemented by reference TRBV5-6 and TRBJ2-4, the full variable domain reads DAGVTQSPTHLIKTRGQQVTLRCSPKSGHDTVSWYQQALGQGPQFIFQYYEEEERQRGNFPDRFSGHQFPNYSSELNVNALLLGDSALYLCASSLSGPGPNIQYFGAGTRLSVL.

The chain is built from TRBV6-1 and TRBJ2-2; tentatively, D is TRBD2 (6 bases). In germline, CDR1 is MNHNS, CDR2 SASEGT. CDR3 length: 19 amino acids. Trimming took off 2 bases at V and 0 bases at J, with 19 bases between the two ends. The CDR3 sequence is CASSEPRIRGTANTGELFF. For the CDR3, the DNA is TGTGCCAGCAGTGAACCGCGCATCCGGGGGACCGCGAACACCGGGGAGCTGTTTTTT.

The sample holds one count of this clone. This chain links TRBV27 with TRBJ1-2, with TRBD1 as a possible D gene (5 bases). In germline, CDR1 is MNHEY, CDR2 SMNVEV (reference sequence). Trimming left V 0 bases short and J 4 bases short, with 12 bases between. This CDR3 comprises 15 residues. CDR3: CASSLSGGVSYGYTF. Written as DNA, the CDR3 is TGTGCCAGCAGTTTATCTGGGGGGGTTTCCTATGGCTACACCTTC.

This clone was picked up a small number of times. The chain recombines TRBV10-3 with TRBJ2-7; maybe TRBD1 (6 bases). The V gene's germline CDR1 is ENHRY and CDR2 SYGVKD. There are 13 residues in the CDR3. V shed 0 bases and J shed 6 bases, with 9 bases lying between them. The CDR3 spells CAISESGGGEQYF. The CDR3 DNA reads TGTGCCATCAGTGAGTCTGGGGGCGGCGAGCAGTACTTC.

There are a few counts of this clone. V gene TRBV6-5 combines with J gene TRBJ2-4, with D possibly TRBD2 on 6 matching bases. The V and J ends lost 2 bases and 0 bases respectively, with 11 bases between them. The length of the CDR3 is 16 residues. The germline V gene has CDR1 MNHEY and CDR2 SVGAGI. Here the CDR3 reads CASSYLTSLAKNIQYF. The CDR3 DNA is TGTGCCAGCAGTTACCTGACTAGTCTAGCCAAAAACATTCAGTACTTC.

The chain links TRBV11-2 to TRBJ1-2, with TRBD1 matching over 9 bases. Per the germline V gene, CDR1 is SGHAT and CDR2 is FQNNGV. The V and J ends lost 5 bases and 4 bases, in that order; junction bases with no gene match: 5. The CDR3 spans 14 residues. Written as DNA, the CDR3 is TGTGCCAGCAGCCCGGGACAGGGAAGCTATGGCTACACCTTC. It yields the protein CASSPGQGSYGYTF.

This sequence joins TRBV27 and TRBJ1-1, with TRBD1 matching over 8 bases. Per the germline V gene, CDR1 is MNHEY and CDR2 is SMNVEV (reference sequence). This CDR3 has 14 amino acids. V gave up 10 bases and J gave up 2 bases; unmatched junction bases: 9. CDR3 loop: CATRSGQGNTEAFF. The DNA for the CDR3 is TGTGCCACCCGATCCGGACAGGGCAACACTGAAGCTTTCTTT.

The sample holds one count of this clone. CDR3 in amino acids: CASSSGANQPQHF. CDR3 DNA: TGTGCCAGCAGTTCAGGTGCCAATCAGCCCCAGCATTTT. This chain joins TRBV6-4 and TRBJ1-5; D not resolved. The CDR3 consists of 13 residues. Germline V CDR1 and CDR2: MRHNA, SNTAGT. The V end was cut by 5 bases, the J end by 3 bases, with 8 bases between.

V is TRBV6-5 and J is TRBJ1-2; TRBD1 is a possible D gene (5 bases). The CDR3 length is 16 residues. Trimming left V 0 bases short and J 2 bases short, with 13 bases between. CDR1 is MNHEY, CDR2 SVGAGI, per germline. CDR3 loop: CASSYSTPGLNYGYTF. The CDR3, as DNA: TGTGCCAGCAGTTACTCGACCCCGGGACTCAACTATGGCTACACCTTC.

This clone was observed a single time. This chain connects TRBV11-2 to TRBJ2-1; D is possibly TRBD2 (5 bases). V gave up 7 bases and J gave up 2 bases, with 12 bases separating them. The CDR3 totals 14 residues. Germline assignment: CDR1 SGHAT and CDR2 FQNNGV. The CDR3 is CASTTQTTYNEQFF. Here the CDR3 DNA reads TGTGCCAGCACTACACAGACTACCTACAATGAGCAGTTCTTC.

The sample holds a few counts of this clone. The chain is built from TRBV5-8 and TRBJ1-1; D remains ambiguous. CDR3 size: 16 residues. V lost 1 base, J lost 0 bases, and 13 bases lay in between. The germline V gene encodes CDR1 SGHTS and CDR2 YDEGEE. For the CDR3, the DNA is TGTGCCAGCAGCTTGTCAAGTCACATCATGAACACTGAAGCTTTCTTT. It yields the protein CASSLSSHIMNTEAFF.

The chain couples TRBV19 to TRBJ1-5; 8 positions match TRBD1. The CDR3 has 16 amino acids. Trimming cost V 10 bases and J 1 base; bases outside gene matches: 12. From germline, CDR1 is LNHDA and CDR2 SQIVND (reference sequence). The CDR3, as DNA: TGTGCCACCCTAAGAGGACAGGGATTAAGCAATCAGCCCCAGCATTTT. As protein: CATLRGQGLSNQPQHF.

The genes are TRBV10-2 and TRBJ1-3, with D possibly TRBD1 on 5 matching bases. The CDR3 has 15 amino acids. Trimming pared 5 bases from V and 5 bases from J, leaving 16 bases between. The germline V gene encodes CDR1 WSHSY and CDR2 SAAADI. CDR3 nucleotide sequence: TGCGCCAGCAGTAGCGACAGCGAAACCCGAAACACCATATATTTT. Protein sequence: CASSSDSETRNTIYF.